The 30 T cell receptor beta chains given below trace back to one sample, sequenced in a study of blood T cells in healthy people across ages. A J-beta primer mix and a sample-barcoded 5' primer were used in a second PCR of about 7 to 12 cycles. TCRdb processed the 5' RACE reads anew with MiXCR; each CDR3 protein has one entry. The repertoire holds just under 550,000 distinct CDR3 sequences, with nearly 25% as singletons. The same data also went into a second study, on T cells of mothers and their children.

The sequenced sample was blood. Source of these receptors: a boy younger than 18 in good health.

This chain connects TRBV7-6 to TRBJ1-1; TRBD1 agrees at 7 bases. CDR1 is SGHVS, CDR2 FNYEAQ, per germline. The V and J ends lost 1 base and 5 bases, in that order; junction bases with no gene match: 10. The CDR3 has 16 residues. The CDR3 DNA follows: TGTGCCAGCAGCTTAGAGGGACAGATGTTTCTAACTGAAGCTTTCTTT. Translated, it gives CASSLEGQMFLTEAFF.

V is TRBV7-9 and J is TRBJ2-5, with D maybe TRBD1 (5 bases). V shed 5 bases and J shed 5 bases, with 18 bases lying between them. Germline V gene sequence: CDR1 SEHNR, CDR2 FQNEAQ (reference sequence). This CDR3 is built from 15 residues. The CDR3 protein is CASSQVRTLQETQYF. The CDR3 DNA reads as TGTGCCAGCAGCCAAGTTCGGACACTCCAGGAGACCCAGTACTTC.

The chain joins TRBV29-1 to TRBJ2-3; the D gene is possibly TRBD2 (5 bases). Per germline, CDR1 SQVTM and CDR2 ANQGSEA. V lost 3 bases and J 6 bases, leaving 10 bases between the germline ends. This CDR3 has 12 residues. CDR3 nucleotide sequence: TGCAGCGTTGAGTTTAGCGCGGATACGCAGTATTTT. Its protein product is CSVEFSADTQYF.

This clonotype has just a few counts. This rearrangement joins TRBV5-1 to TRBJ2-1, with 8 bases matching TRBD2. V was clipped by 0 bases and J by 7 bases; unmatched bases: 12. The CDR3 totals 17 residues. CDR1 is SGHRS, CDR2 YFSETQ, per germline. In DNA form, the CDR3 reads TGCGCCAGCAGCTTGGGATACGGTAGCGGGGCGGGGAATGAGCAGTTCTTC. Protein product: CASSLGYGSGAGNEQFF. The full variable domain, in which reference TRBV5-1 and TRBJ2-1 provide the parts outside the CDR3, is KAGVTQTPRYLIKTRGQQVTLSCSPISGHRSVSWYQQTPGQGLQFLFEYFSETQRNKGNFPGRFSGRQFSNSRSEMNVSTLELGDSALYLCASSLGYGSGAGNEQFFGPGTRLTVL.

The chain is built from TRBV28 and TRBJ2-1; the D is unclear. CDR1 is MDHEN and CDR2 is SYDVKM in the germline V gene. V was cut by 1 base and J by 8 bases, with 21 bases left in between. This CDR3 comprises 17 residues. CDR3 sequence (DNA): TGTGCCAGCAGTTTATTGTTACCGGGCACCGACGCAGATGAGCAGTTCTTC. This codes for CASSLLLPGTDADEQFF.

The chain uses TRBV7-2 and TRBJ2-7; 10 nucleotides match TRBD2. With 6 bases clipped from V and 3 bases from J, the junction kept 8 bases outside the gene matches. Germline V lookup: CDR1 SGHTA, CDR2 FQGNSA. The CDR3 extends over 15 amino acids. The CDR3 reads CASRPPSGSLYEQYF. The DNA for the CDR3 is TGTGCCAGCAGACCCCCTAGCGGGAGTCTCTACGAGCAGTACTTC.

The V and J genes are TRBV5-1 and TRBJ2-3; D is unresolved. The length of the CDR3 is 17 residues. Germline V gene lookup returns CDR1 SGHRS and CDR2 YFSETQ. V shed 0 bases and J shed 0 bases, with 14 bases lying between them. CDR3 loop: CASSLGPGGASTDTQYF. The CDR3, as DNA: TGCGCCAGCAGCTTGGGCCCTGGCGGAGCTAGCACAGATACGCAGTATTTT.

The genes are TRBV12-3 or TRBV12-4 and TRBJ2-1; 13 bases agree with TRBD2. The CDR3 runs 14 residues. V was pared by 6 bases and J by 10 bases, with 6 bases of the junction left unmatched. CDR3 in amino acids: CASSYQTSGREQFF. The CDR3 region has the DNA TGTGCCAGCAGCTACCAGACTAGCGGGAGGGAGCAGTTCTTC.

At least ten counts were recorded for this clonotype. The chain recombines TRBV4-3 with TRBJ1-6, with D perhaps matching TRBD1 (6 bases). Germline CDR1 and CDR2: LGHNA and YSLEER. Trimming removed 0 bases from V and 9 bases from J, with 15 bases in between. The CDR3 contains 16 residues. CDR3 amino acids: CASSQEVGTSSSPLHF. As DNA, the CDR3 is TGCGCCAGCAGCCAAGAAGTGGGGACAAGCAGTTCACCCCTCCACTTT.

This clonotype was observed a handful of times. The chain uses TRBV13 and TRBJ1-2; 7 bases are shared with TRBD1. Germline V gene sequence: CDR1 PRHDT, CDR2 FYEKMQ (reference sequence). The CDR3 extends over 16 amino acids. The ends lost 5 bases at V and 2 bases at J; junction bases unmatched: 11. CDR3 loop: CASSPPPGQTNYGYTF. The CDR3 DNA reads TGTGCCAGCAGCCCCCCTCCGGGACAGACAAACTATGGCTACACCTTC.

This clonotype was seen only a few times. V is TRBV5-1 and J is TRBJ2-1; 8 nucleotides align to TRBD2. This CDR3 has 17 residues. Trimming at V came to 4 bases and at J to 4 bases, leaving 13 bases not matched to a gene. CDR1 SGHRS and CDR2 YFSETQ come from the germline V gene. In DNA form, the CDR3 reads TGCGCCAGCAGCCTGGAGACCAGCGGGGGCCCTTACAATGAGCAGTTCTTC. Protein: CASSLETSGGPYNEQFF.

CDR3 DNA: TGTGCCAGCAGTTTACGACAGGGGGGACGTGGCTACACCTTC. This codes for CASSLRQGGRGYTF. The rearrangement joins TRBV28 to TRBJ1-2; 9 bases agree with TRBD1. The trim removed 2 bases at V and 7 bases at J, leaving 5 bases unmatched. Germline values: CDR1 MDHEN, CDR2 SYDVKM. The CDR3 totals 14 residues.

This clonotype was recorded a few times. The V gene is TRBV7-9, the J gene TRBJ2-7, with D unclear. Germline lookup yields CDR1 SEHNR and CDR2 FQNEAQ (reference sequence). The V and J ends lost 8 bases and 0 bases respectively, with 8 bases between them. CDR3 length: 12 amino acids. In DNA form, the CDR3 reads TGTGCCAGCTGTGAGAGCTCCTACGAGCAGTACTTC. This encodes CASCESSYEQYF.

This clonotype was detected many times. This chain links TRBV7-3 with TRBJ1-1; TRBD1 agrees at 7 bases. Germline V gene data show CDR1 as SGHTA and CDR2 as FQGTGA. This CDR3 region has 14 residues. J gave up 4 bases and V 5 bases, and 7 bases lay outside the gene matches. This chain's CDR3 is CASSAGGVITEAFF. For the CDR3, the DNA is TGTGCCAGCAGCGCAGGGGGAGTCATCACTGAAGCTTTCTTT. The full variable domain, its missing parts supplied by reference TRBV7-3 and TRBJ1-1, is GAGVSQTPSNKVTEKGKYVELRCDPISGHTALYWYRQSLGQGPEFLIYFQGTGAADDSGLPNDRFFAVRPEGSVSTLKIQRTERGDSAVYLCASSAGGVITEAFFGQGTRLTVV.

CDR3 DNA: TGTGCCAGCAGGGGCAGGACCGGGGAGCTGTTTTTT. Amino acid sequence: CASRGRTGELFF. This sequence joins TRBV21-1 and TRBJ2-2. TRBV21-1 is recorded as a pseudogene. The CDR3 loop spans 12 amino acids.

The V gene is TRBV28, the J gene TRBJ2-5; TRBD2 is a possible D gene (7 bases). The last part of the DNA fits TRBJ2-7 better; the J call may be wrong. The CDR3 is made up of 19 amino acids. CDR1 and CDR2 from the germline V gene are MDHEN and SYDVKM. Here the CDR3 reads CASSVTGSPGQAGRYEQYF. DNA for the CDR3: TGTGCCAGCAGTGTGACAGGATCTCCTGGGCAAGCGGGAAGGTACGAGCAGTACTTC.

This sequence joins TRBV9 and TRBJ1-2; D possibly corresponds to TRBD1 (6 bases). CDR3 length: 16 residues. Per germline, CDR1 SGDLS and CDR2 YYNGEE. Trimming removed 3 bases at V and 3 bases at J, with 18 bases between. The CDR3 sequence: CASSEAVGGADYGYTF. The CDR3 DNA follows: TGTGCCAGCAGCGAGGCGGTGGGGGGCGCCGACTATGGCTACACCTTC.

This chain joins TRBV7-2 and TRBJ1-5, with D uncertain. This CDR3 contains 15 residues. Germline CDR1 is SGHTA and CDR2 is FQGNSA. V lost 0 bases and J lost 2, with 8 bases in between. Here the CDR3 DNA reads TGTGCCAGCAGCTTAGCGGTAATTGGCAATCAGCCCCAGCATTTT. It is translated as CASSLAVIGNQPQHF.

V is TRBV28 and J is TRBJ1-1, with a tentative D call TRBD1 (6 bases). The V gene lost 5 bases and the J gene lost 5 bases, with 24 bases spanning the gap. Germline V gene lookup returns CDR1 MDHEN and CDR2 SYDVKM. There are 17 residues in the CDR3. CDR3 residues: CASSPTGNPKGLTEAFF. The CDR3, as DNA: TGTGCCAGCAGTCCCACAGGGAATCCCAAGGGTTTGACTGAAGCTTTCTTT.

This clonotype was counted between two and nine times. V and J are TRBV20-1 and TRBJ1-1; D is unclear. Germline V lookup: CDR1 DFQATT, CDR2 SNEGSKA (reference sequence). V gave up 8 bases and J gave up 4 bases, with 8 bases separating them. There are 10 residues in the CDR3. CDR3 in amino acids: CSSVGTEAFF. The CDR3 nucleotides are TGCAGTAGTGTGGGCACTGAAGCTTTCTTT.

This clonotype appeared a single time. The chain links TRBV6-2 or TRBV6-3 to TRBJ2-7, with TRBD1 identical over 8 bases. CDR3 length: 16 amino acids. The germline CDR1 and CDR2 sequences are MNHEY and SVGEGT. V shed 5 bases and J 5 bases; nucleotides not matched to a gene: 14. The CDR3 spells CASSPTGTGATHEQYF. For the CDR3, the DNA is TGTGCCAGCAGTCCCACCGGGACAGGTGCTACCCACGAGCAGTACTTC.

The V call is TRBV20-1, the J call TRBJ2-1; weak D call: TRBD2 (6 bases). This CDR3 comprises 15 residues. Looked up from germline, CDR1 is DFQATT and CDR2 is SNEGSKA (reference sequence). The ends were cut back, 0 bases at V and 2 bases at J, with 11 bases in the middle. The CDR3 DNA sequence: TGCAGTGCTAGAGAGGGGAGGACTCCCTACAATGAGCAGTTCTTC. It codes for CSAREGRTPYNEQFF.

The table lists this clonotype with a few counts. J is TRBJ1-2 and V is TRBV12-3 or TRBV12-4, with D perhaps matching TRBD1 (5 bases). The length of the CDR3 is 14 residues. V gave up 5 bases and J gave up 1 base, with 11 bases separating them. CDR3 loop: CASSTNRFNYGYTF. The CDR3 coding sequence is TGTGCCAGCAGTACCAACAGGTTTAACTATGGCTACACCTTC.

About this clonotype: A much larger clone is a single base away; this may be a read error. The rearrangement uses TRBV29-1 and TRBJ1-1; no definite D call. V was trimmed by 7 bases and J by 8 bases, leaving 17 bases between them. The CDR3 loop spans 12 amino acids. Germline V gene lookup returns CDR1 SQVTM and CDR2 ANQGSEA. In DNA form, the CDR3 reads TGCAGCGCCGTCGCGGGCCGCCCGGAAGCTTTCTTT. Translating gives CSAVAGRPEAFF.

This clonotype was observed a few times. This chain's CDR3 is CASSFRGGTDTQYF. CDR3 nucleotide sequence: TGCGCCAGCAGCTTTCGGGGAGGCACAGATACGCAGTATTTT. The V call is TRBV5-1, the J call TRBJ2-3, with D maybe TRBD2 (5 bases). Germline V lookup: CDR1 SGHRS, CDR2 YFSETQ. V lost 2 bases and J lost 1, with 8 bases in between. The CDR3 has 14 amino acids.

This clonotype was counted only a few times. This chain uses TRBV12-3 or TRBV12-4 with TRBJ1-2; no definite D call. Deletions cut 4 bases from V and 8 bases from J, with 17 bases between. The CDR3 spans 14 residues. The CDR3 nucleotides read TGTGCCAGCAGTTCAGGACTATCCACGGGAGGCTACACCTTC. Amino acids: CASSSGLSTGGYTF.

This rearrangement joins TRBV15 to TRBJ1-2; unclear D gene. V was shortened by 5 bases and J by 5 bases, with 15 bases between the two germline ends. Germline V gives CDR1 LNHNV, CDR2 YYDKDF (reference sequence). The CDR3 spans 14 residues. In DNA form, the CDR3 reads TGTGCCACCAGCGAGGGCCGGGGAGGGTATGGCTACACCTTC. Protein sequence: CATSEGRGGYGYTF.

This clonotype has only a few counts. The gene calls are TRBV19 and TRBJ2-2; D uncertain. Germline lookup yields CDR1 LNHDA and CDR2 SQIVND (reference sequence). Between the trimmed V and J ends, which lost 5 bases and 0 bases, there was a span of 16 bases. CDR3 length equals 17 residues. The CDR3 DNA is TGTGCCAGTAGTCCCTCGGTCGCGGCCGCGAACACCGGGGAGCTGTTTTTT. Translation gives CASSPSVAAANTGELFF.

The chain links TRBV4-1 to TRBJ2-3, with TRBD1 matching over 10 bases. Germline-derived CDR1 and CDR2 are MGHRA and YSYEKL. The CDR3 spans 16 residues. V shed 1 base, J shed 3 bases, and the junction held 4 bases outside the gene matches. CDR3 region: CASSQGRDRGTDTQYF. CDR3 DNA sequence: TGCGCCAGCAGCCAAGGACGGGACAGGGGAACAGATACGCAGTATTTT.

This clonotype was recorded a few times. In DNA, the CDR3 is TGTGCCAGCATAGCGGGAGGGCCGATCTCCTACGAGCAGTACTTC. It specifies CASIAGGPISYEQYF. The chain uses TRBV2 and TRBJ2-7, with 11 bases that match TRBD2. Germline-derived CDR1 and CDR2 are SNHLY and FYNNEI. The CDR3 sequence is 15 residues long. V lost 7 bases to trimming and J lost 0 bases; unmatched junction nucleotides: 5.